This passage covers 28 T cell receptor beta chains from one sample sequenced in a study of cytomegalovirus exposure and HLA in healthy donors (dated by TCRdb to about 2017). The library was produced with the immunoSEQ multiplex PCR assay. TCRdb's version of the immuneACCESS table is confined to in-frame rearrangements and falls short of the full clone set. An unresolved V gene accounts for under half of the shortfall where checked; the remainder is of unknown origin. The sample has approximately 110,000 clones on record, around 94% of them singletons. The ten biggest clones cover around 1.2% of the sample. Sequenced: PBMCs. Every receptor here comes from a young woman in good health and CMV-seronegative.

CDR3: CAIAGDFNTEAFF. The CDR3 nucleotides are TGTGCCATCGCCGGCGACTTTAACACTGAAGCTTTCTTT. This chain links TRBV10-3 with TRBJ1-1; D is unresolved. CDR1 and CDR2 (germline): ENHRY, SYGVKD. This CDR3 spans 13 amino acids. The V gene lost 8 bases and the J gene lost 2 bases, with 12 bases spanning the gap.

The chain joins TRBV7-9 to TRBJ1-5, with D tentatively TRBD1 (6 bases). CDR1 and CDR2 (germline): SEHNR, FQNEAQ (reference sequence). V lost 1 base and J 5 bases, leaving 15 bases between the germline ends. The length of the CDR3 is 16 residues. This chain's CDR3 is CASSLGATGKDQPQHF. CDR3 bases: TGTGCCAGCAGCTTAGGAGCTACAGGGAAAGATCAGCCCCAGCATTTT.

This clone turned up a few times. Other DNA sequences from this sample encode an identical CDR3 as well. The chain couples TRBV29-1 to TRBJ2-7; 8 bases agree with TRBD1. This CDR3 is 13 amino acids long. Per germline, CDR1 SQVTM and CDR2 ANQGSEA. The J segment lost 0 bases and the V segment lost 6 bases, leaving 4 bases of the junction unmatched. The CDR3 DNA reads as TGCAGCGTGAGGACAGGGAGCTCCTACGAGCAGTACTTC. Encoded protein: CSVRTGSSYEQYF.

The chain links TRBV7-8 to TRBJ1-1; the match to TRBD1 covers 8 bases. The CDR3 spans 12 residues. Germline V gene sequence: CDR1 SGHVS, CDR2 FQNEAQ. The V and J ends lost 4 bases and 11 bases, in that order; junction bases with no gene match: 6. As DNA, the CDR3 is TGTGCCAGCAGCTCAGACAGGGGTGCGGCTTTCTTT. The encoded protein is CASSSDRGAAFF.

The chain recombines TRBV5-1 with TRBJ2-2; D is uncertain. The CDR3 is 14 residues long. CDR1 and CDR2 (germline): SGHRS, YFSETQ. V gave up 0 bases and J gave up 3 bases, with 6 bases separating them. The CDR3 bases are TGCGCCAGCAGCTTGGACACCGACACCGGGGAGCTGTTTTTT. Translated: CASSLDTDTGELFF.

The chain employs TRBV7-2 and TRBJ1-2; D unresolved. Germline CDR1 SGHTA, CDR2 FQGNSA. The V gene lost 5 bases and the J gene lost 2 bases, with 18 bases spanning the gap. CDR3 length: 16 residues. This chain's CDR3 is CASSPPRGVPNYGYTF. The CDR3 nucleotides read TGTGCCAGCAGCCCCCCGCGGGGAGTCCCGAACTATGGCTACACCTTC.

J is TRBJ1-4 and V is TRBV4-1; D possibly corresponds to TRBD1 (5 bases). In germline, CDR1 is MGHRA, CDR2 YSYEKL. With 0 bases removed from V and 4 bases from J, the gap between germline ends came to 9 bases. This CDR3 contains 15 residues. CDR3 nucleotide sequence: TGCGCCAGCAGCCAAGAGGGACTGCTTAATGAAAAACTGTTTTTT. This sequence encodes CASSQEGLLNEKLFF.

The chain has TRBV19 and TRBJ2-7; D is unclear. Trimming pared 6 bases from V and 0 bases from J, leaving 6 bases between. Looked up from germline, CDR1 is LNHDA and CDR2 is SQIVND (reference sequence). CDR3 length equals 12 residues. The CDR3 DNA reads as TGTGCCAGTAGGGCCGACTCCTACGAGCAGTACTTC. It yields the protein CASRADSYEQYF.

Here the CDR3 reads CSAREVETQYF. In DNA, the CDR3 is TGCAGTGCTCGGGAGGTCGAGACCCAGTACTTC. The gene calls are TRBV20-1 and TRBJ2-5; 7 bases agree with TRBD2. The J segment lost 5 bases and the V segment lost 5 bases, leaving 2 bases of the junction unmatched. Per the germline V gene, CDR1 is DFQATT and CDR2 is SNEGSKA (reference sequence). This CDR3 is built from 11 residues.

The V and J genes are TRBV30 and TRBJ2-1, with TRBD2 as a possible D gene (6 bases). CDR3 length: 15 amino acids. From germline, CDR1 is GTSNPN and CDR2 SVGIG (reference sequence). V shed 6 bases and J shed 5 bases, with 20 bases lying between them. The CDR3, as DNA: TGTGCCTGTCCCCCTCGAGCGGGTATTCACAATGAGCAGTTCTTC. Translation: CACPPRAGIHNEQFF.

V is TRBV30 and J is TRBJ2-2; 7 nucleotides line up with TRBD2. The germline CDR1 and CDR2 sequences are GTSNPN and SVGIG (reference sequence). V lost 3 bases to trimming and J lost 5 bases; unmatched junction nucleotides: 9. CDR3 length equals 15 residues. CDR3 in DNA: TGTGCCTGGAGGCGAACTAGCGCGGGAACCGGGGAGCTGTTTTTT. It codes for CAWRRTSAGTGELFF.

The chain combines TRBV29-1 with TRBJ2-7; 9 bases are shared with TRBD1. With V trimmed by 7 bases and J by 3 bases, 10 bases remained unmatched. CDR3 length: 14 residues. Germline values: CDR1 SQVTM, CDR2 ANQGSEA. CDR3: CSALLGQGIYEQYF. The CDR3 DNA is TGCAGCGCCCTCCTGGGACAGGGTATCTACGAGCAGTACTTC.

CDR3 bases: TGTGCCAGCAGCCGGACGACGACTAGCGGGGGGATAGCCAAAAACATTCAGTACTTC. Its translation: CASSRTTTSGGIAKNIQYF. This chain links TRBV2 with TRBJ2-4, with 13 bases lining up with TRBD2. The CDR3 runs 19 residues. CDR1 and CDR2 (germline): SNHLY, FYNNEI. Germline trimming cut 6 bases from V and 0 bases from J; bases unmatched to any gene: 11. The full variable domain, with the rest looked up from reference TRBV2 and TRBJ2-4, is EPEVTQTPSHQVTQMGQEVILRCVPISNHLYFYWYRQILGQKVEFLVSFYNNEISEKSEIFDDQFSVERPDGSNFTLKIRSTKLEDSAMYFCASSRTTTSGGIAKNIQYFGAGTRLSVL.

The J gene is TRBJ2-7, the V gene TRBV5-1; 8 nucleotides align to TRBD1. The CDR3 sequence is 16 residues long. V lost 3 bases, J lost 4 bases, and 12 bases stayed unmatched. CDR1 is SGHRS and CDR2 is YFSETQ in the germline V gene. The DNA of the CDR3 is TGCGCCAGCAGCTGGAGGTCCCAGGGGGCCGGGTACGAGCAGTACTTC. This gives the protein CASSWRSQGAGYEQYF.

The chain is built from TRBV7-9 and TRBJ1-5; 8 bases are a match to TRBD1. This CDR3 contains 16 residues. The germline gives CDR1 SEHNR, CDR2 FQNEAQ (reference sequence). V lost 1 base to trimming and J lost 6 bases; unmatched junction nucleotides: 8. CDR3 bases: TGTGCCAGCAGCTTAGGGACAGGGTCTCGTAGTCAGCCCCAGCATTTT. Protein sequence: CASSLGTGSRSQPQHF.

The chain links TRBV5-5 to TRBJ2-7, with TRBD1 matching over 7 bases. The V and J ends lost 6 bases and 4 bases, in that order; junction bases with no gene match: 4. The CDR3 length is 12 residues. Germline-derived CDR1 and CDR2 are SGHKS and YYEKEE (reference sequence). The CDR3 nucleotides are TGTGCCAGCAATCTACAGGGGTACGAGCAGTACTTC. Its translation is CASNLQGYEQYF.

This chain joins TRBV28 and TRBJ1-5; 7 bases align to TRBD1. Germline V gene data show CDR1 as MDHEN and CDR2 as SYDVKM. The trim removed 6 bases at V and 0 bases at J, leaving 14 bases unmatched. This CDR3 spans 18 amino acids. The CDR3 region is CASRSIRDRPVSNQPQHF. CDR3 nucleotide sequence: TGTGCCAGCAGATCAATCCGGGACAGACCTGTTAGCAATCAGCCCCAGCATTTT.

J is TRBJ2-2 and V is TRBV5-4; D is possibly TRBD2 (5 bases). The ends were cut back, 0 bases at V and 0 bases at J, with 9 bases in the middle. The CDR3 consists of 16 residues. The V gene's germline CDR1 is SGHNT and CDR2 YYREEE (reference sequence). As DNA, the CDR3 is TGTGCCAGCAGCTTGGAGTGGGAGACGAACACCGGGGAGCTGTTTTTT. Translating gives CASSLEWETNTGELFF.

The chain joins TRBV28 to TRBJ1-4; 8 nucleotides align to TRBD1. V gave up 8 bases and J gave up 8 bases; unmatched junction bases: 10. CDR3 size: 14 residues. Germline values: CDR1 MDHEN, CDR2 SYDVKM. The CDR3 here is CASLAGGAGEKLFF. The CDR3 DNA reads as TGTGCCAGCCTGGCAGGGGGCGCGGGGGAAAAACTGTTTTTT.

This clone was detected only once. This rearrangement joins TRBV10-3 to TRBJ2-7; a weak D match, TRBD2 (5 bases). Germline-derived CDR1 and CDR2 are ENHRY and SYGVKD. There are 12 residues in the CDR3. Between the trimmed V and J ends, which lost 0 bases and 6 bases, there was a span of 6 bases. The CDR3 DNA reads TGTGCCATCAGTGAGTCCGGGGTCGAGCAGTACTTC. This gives the protein CAISESGVEQYF.

The V and J genes are TRBV5-1 and TRBJ2-1; D gene uncertain. The CDR3 runs 13 residues. Germline values: CDR1 SGHRS, CDR2 YFSETQ. V was cut by 5 bases and J by 4 bases, with 10 bases left in between. The CDR3 nucleotides read TGCGCCAGCAGGACTTACGAATACAATGAGCAGTTCTTC. Residues: CASRTYEYNEQFF.

J is TRBJ2-7 and V is TRBV28, with D possibly being TRBD1 (5 bases). Germline V gene lookup returns CDR1 MDHEN and CDR2 SYDVKM. V lost 3 bases to trimming and J lost 2 bases, with 17 bases between them. The length of the CDR3 is 16 residues. The CDR3 spells CASSFSHYRQTYEQYF. For the CDR3, the DNA is TGTGCCAGCAGTTTCAGCCATTACAGGCAAACCTACGAGCAGTACTTC.

The gene calls are TRBV2 and TRBJ2-5; 9 bases are a match to TRBD2. The CDR3 loop spans 14 amino acids. The ends lost 5 bases at V and 3 bases at J; junction bases unmatched: 4. Germline V gene data show CDR1 as SNHLY and CDR2 as FYNNEI. CDR3: CASSPTSGKETQYF. CDR3 DNA sequence: TGTGCCAGCAGTCCGACTAGCGGTAAAGAGACCCAGTACTTC.

The count of this clone is one. V and J are TRBV7-8 and TRBJ2-1; TRBD2 agrees at 8 bases. The CDR3 runs 14 residues. Germline trimming cut 4 bases from V and 2 bases from J; bases unmatched to any gene: 1. Germline loops: CDR1 SGHVS, CDR2 FQNEAQ. CDR3 nucleotide sequence: TGTGCCAGCAGCTGGCGGGGGGCCTACAATGAGCAGTTCTTC. Protein product: CASSWRGAYNEQFF. The full variable domain, completed using reference TRBV7-8 and TRBJ2-1, is GAGVSQSPRYKVAKRGQDVALRCDPISGHVSLFWYQQALGQGPEFLTYFQNEAQLDKSGLPSDRFFAERPEGSVSTLKIQRTQQEDSAVYLCASSWRGAYNEQFFGPGTRLTVL.

The chain is built from TRBV5-8 and TRBJ2-7, with D uncertain. V lost 3 bases and J lost 2, with 12 bases in between. The CDR3 runs to 14 residues. CDR1 is SGHTS and CDR2 is YDEGEE in the germline V gene. Here the CDR3 reads CASSSLHRAYEQYF. DNA for the CDR3: TGTGCCAGCAGCTCTTTACACCGGGCCTACGAGCAGTACTTC.

The chain couples TRBV7-2 to TRBJ2-7; TRBD1 agrees at 7 bases. Germline V lookup: CDR1 SGHTA, CDR2 FQGNSA. The CDR3 contains 15 residues. Trimming removed 6 bases from V and 3 bases from J; junction bases left unmatched: 11. The CDR3 sequence is CASSSSGTVFYEQYF. The CDR3 region has the DNA TGTGCCAGCAGTTCCTCCGGGACAGTATTCTACGAGCAGTACTTC.

The rearrangement uses TRBV10-3 and TRBJ2-2; TRBD2 agrees at 13 bases. Germline loops: CDR1 ENHRY, CDR2 SYGVKD. V was clipped by 2 bases and J by 7 bases; unmatched bases: 7. This CDR3 comprises 17 residues. This CDR3 reads CAISEGLAGVRGGELFF. CDR3 DNA sequence: TGTGCCATCAGTGAGGGACTAGCGGGAGTTCGTGGCGGGGAGCTGTTTTTT.

The rearrangement joins TRBV13 to TRBJ2-7, with 7 nucleotides matching TRBD1. Unmatched junction bases numbered 6, after V lost 7 bases and J lost 0 bases. CDR3 length equals 14 residues. Germline values: CDR1 PRHDT, CDR2 FYEKMQ (reference sequence). In nucleotides, the CDR3 is TGTGCCAGCACCGTCCGGGACAGCTCCTACGAGCAGTACTTC. It encodes CASTVRDSSYEQYF.